A single sample is the source of the 30 T cell receptor beta chains below, sequenced in a study of T-cell memory formation after mild COVID-19. TCRdb ran MiXCR on the 5' RACE reads and lists one entry per CDR3 protein. This table has hundreds of thousands of distinct CDR3 sequences, 18% appearing once. Sequencing used PBMCs or a T cell subset sorted from them (not recorded which). The receptor source for this set is an adult woman who had mild COVID-19 (a few samples of this study predate the infection). Cell type and time point are not known.

Only one count was recorded for this clonotype. The V gene is TRBV5-6, the J gene TRBJ1-6; 7 bases are shared with TRBD1. The CDR3 runs to 15 residues. In germline, CDR1 is SGHDT, CDR2 YYEEEE. J lost 7 bases, V lost 4 bases, and 8 bases had no gene match. The CDR3 DNA reads as TGTGCCAGCAGCCATGGGGACAGCTCAAATTCACCCCTCCACTTT. Encoded protein: CASSHGDSSNSPLHF.

This clonotype has more than one count but fewer than ten. The V and J genes are TRBV12-5 and TRBJ2-3; 7 positions match TRBD1. J was trimmed by 4 bases and V by 7 bases; bases with no gene match: 8. Germline lookup yields CDR1 LGHNT and CDR2 FRNRAP. The CDR3 runs 14 residues. The CDR3 DNA is TGTGCTAGTGCCCTCGACAGGGTTGCAGATACGCAGTATTTT. The encoded protein is CASALDRVADTQYF. Drawing the rest from reference TRBV12-5 and TRBJ2-3, the complete variable domain is DARVTQTPRHKVTEMGQEVTMRCQPILGHNTVFWYRQTMMQGLELLAYFRNRAPLDDSGMPKDRFSAEMPDATLATLKIQPSEPRDSAVYFCASALDRVADTQYFGPGTRLTVL.

This CDR3 reads CASSLSSRPSTDTQYF. CDR3 in DNA: TGTGCCAGCAGTTTATCGAGCAGACCTAGCACAGATACGCAGTATTTT. V and J are TRBV27 and TRBJ2-3; D is ambiguous. This CDR3 is built from 16 residues. V was trimmed by 0 bases and J by 0 bases, leaving 10 bases between them. Germline-derived CDR1 and CDR2 are MNHEY and SMNVEV (reference sequence).

The chain is built from TRBV7-2 and TRBJ1-2; D ambiguous. V gave up 5 bases and J gave up 4 bases, with 17 bases separating them. This CDR3 region has 15 residues. In germline, CDR1 is SGHTA, CDR2 FQGNSA. CDR3 nucleotide sequence: TGTGCCAGCAGCCCAACTACTCGGACGGGCTATGGCTACACCTTC. The encoded protein is CASSPTTRTGYGYTF. The full variable domain, in which reference TRBV7-2 and TRBJ1-2 provide the parts outside the CDR3, is GAGVSQSPSNKVTEKGKDVELRCDPISGHTALYWYRQSLGQGLEFLIYFQGNSAPDKSGLPSDRFSAERTGGSVSTLTIQRTQQEDSAVYLCASSPTTRTGYGYTFGSGTRLTVV.

This clonotype showed up just a few times. This rearrangement joins TRBV11-2 to TRBJ2-5; no reliable D call. Germline V gives CDR1 SGHAT, CDR2 FQNNGV. The CDR3 spans 15 residues. Between the trimmed V and J ends, which lost 5 bases and 2 bases, there was a span of 15 bases. The CDR3 bases are TGTGCCAGCAGCCCTTCTTACGGCAATCAAGAGACCCAGTACTTC. It specifies CASSPSYGNQETQYF.

This chain links TRBV6-5 with TRBJ2-3; D might be TRBD1 or TRBD2, each matching 6 bases. Trimming left V 6 bases short and J 4 bases short, with 20 bases between. In germline, CDR1 is MNHEY, CDR2 SVGAGI. This CDR3 is built from 16 residues. This CDR3 reads CASRIAEGGGSDTQYF. The CDR3 coding sequence is TGTGCCAGCAGAATCGCAGAGGGGGGCGGGTCAGATACGCAGTATTTT.

The chain is built from TRBV24-1 and TRBJ2-2; D possibly corresponds to TRBD1 (5 bases). Germline CDR1 is KGHDR and CDR2 is SFDVKD. Trimming stripped 5 bases from V and 4 bases from J, with 13 bases between. This CDR3 contains 15 residues. This chain's CDR3 is CATSGQGVVTGELFF. DNA for the CDR3: TGTGCCACCAGTGGTCAAGGGGTCGTCACCGGGGAGCTGTTTTTT.

This chain joins TRBV7-6 and TRBJ2-4, with 7 bases matching TRBD2. CDR1 is SGHVS, CDR2 FNYEAQ, per germline. Unmatched junction bases numbered 4, after V lost 2 bases and J lost 6 bases. This CDR3 has 14 amino acids. CDR3 residues: CASSLLGEGNIQYF. The DNA of the CDR3 is TGTGCCAGCAGCTTATTAGGGGAGGGAAACATTCAGTACTTC.

The rearrangement joins TRBV4-1 to TRBJ1-1; D unclear. CDR3 size: 13 residues. Germline CDR1 MGHRA, CDR2 YSYEKL. V dropped 1 base and J dropped 4 bases, with 7 bases sitting between them. CDR3 coding DNA: TGCGCCAGCAGCCAAGGAGAACGCACTGAAGCTTTCTTT. This encodes CASSQGERTEAFF.

This clonotype was counted a few times. The rearrangement links TRBV7-9 to TRBJ1-2, with D possibly matching TRBD1 (6 bases). This CDR3 comprises 11 residues. CDR1 and CDR2 (germline): SEHNR, FQNEAQ (reference sequence). Trimming cost V 5 bases and J 12 bases, with 13 bases left between them. This chain's CDR3 is CASSLGQLNTF. The CDR3 region has the DNA TGTGCCAGCAGCCTAGGACAGCTCAACACCTTC.

The chain uses TRBV5-8 and TRBJ1-2; 7 positions agree with TRBD1. Germline V CDR1 and CDR2: SGHTS, YDEGEE. The junction had 14 bases not matched to a gene; V was cut back by 4 bases and J by 2 bases. The CDR3 is 17 amino acids. The CDR3 region is CASSPKRTGRSNYGYTF. The CDR3 DNA is TGTGCCAGCAGCCCCAAACGGACAGGTCGTTCCAACTATGGCTACACCTTC. The whole variable domain, filled in from reference TRBV5-8 and TRBJ1-2, reads EAGVTQSPTHLIKTRGQQATLRCSPISGHTSVYWYQQALGLGLQFLLWYDEGEERNRGNFPPRFSGRQFPNYSSELNVNALELEDSALYLCASSPKRTGRSNYGYTFGSGTRLTVV.

This clonotype has a count of ten or more. The chain combines TRBV18 with TRBJ2-3; the D gene is possibly TRBD2 (6 bases). The germline V gene encodes CDR1 KGHSH and CDR2 LQKENI. The V end lost 4 bases, the J end lost 4 bases, and 9 bases lay between the germline ends. The CDR3 length is 13 residues. DNA of the CDR3: TGTGCCAGCTCACTGGCGGGGTCAGATACGCAGTATTTT. Translation gives CASSLAGSDTQYF.

There are a few counts of this clonotype. The chain uses TRBV20-1 and TRBJ2-7, with D maybe TRBD2 (5 bases). Germline lookup yields CDR1 DFQATT and CDR2 SNEGSKA (reference sequence). The CDR3 extends over 14 amino acids. Trimming stripped 5 bases from V and 2 bases from J, with 16 bases between. The CDR3 protein is CSAVAYIGAYEQYF. As DNA, the CDR3 is TGCAGTGCTGTGGCGTACATCGGGGCCTACGAGCAGTACTTC.

This clonotype has more than one count but fewer than ten. The chain carries TRBV5-1 and TRBJ2-1; D might be TRBD1 (5 bases). This CDR3 is built from 16 residues. Trimming took 0 bases from V and 4 from J, leaving 14 bases between them. Germline V gene lookup returns CDR1 SGHRS and CDR2 YFSETQ. Here the CDR3 reads CASSLEGAGAYNEQFF. The CDR3 region has the DNA TGCGCCAGCAGCTTGGAAGGGGCTGGGGCATACAATGAGCAGTTCTTC.

The chain uses TRBV29-1 and TRBJ2-4, with TRBD1 identical over 9 bases. CDR1 is SQVTM and CDR2 is ANQGSEA in the germline V gene. The CDR3 runs 14 residues. Trimming took 4 bases from V and 9 from J; bases not matched to a gene: 10. CDR3 amino acids: CSVALTSGQGIQYF. Written as DNA, the CDR3 is TGCAGCGTTGCCCTGACTTCGGGACAGGGCATTCAGTACTTC.

The CDR3 coding sequence is TGTGCCAGCAGCCGCGGGAGAGAGCCCCAGCATTTT. This encodes CASSRGREPQHF. V is TRBV7-9 and J is TRBJ1-5, with no clear D. CDR3 length: 12 amino acids. CDR1 and CDR2 from the germline V gene are SEHNR and FQNEAQ (reference sequence). Trimming shortened V by 5 bases and J by 8 bases, and 10 bases separated the two germline ends.

The chain recombines TRBV24-1 with TRBJ2-1; no reliable D call. The CDR3 totals 13 residues. V shed 4 bases and J shed 6 bases, with 9 bases lying between them. The V gene's germline CDR1 is KGHDR and CDR2 SFDVKD. The CDR3 here is CATSESMANEQFF. Written as DNA, the CDR3 is TGTGCCACCAGTGAATCCATGGCCAATGAGCAGTTCTTC.

A few counts support this clonotype. The genes are TRBV24-1 and TRBJ1-1; 7 bases line up with TRBD1. This CDR3 contains 15 residues. Germline CDR1 is KGHDR and CDR2 is SFDVKD. With V trimmed by 4 bases and J by 3 bases, 7 bases remained unmatched. CDR3 in DNA: TGTGCCACCAGTGAGAGGGGGCTAGGGGACACTGAAGCTTTCTTT. This codes for CATSERGLGDTEAFF.

This clonotype was counted only a few times. The CDR3 sequence is CASSPIQGRYTEAFF. The CDR3 DNA reads as TGTGCCAGCAGCCCGATACAGGGGAGGTACACTGAAGCTTTCTTT. The V and J genes are TRBV27 and TRBJ1-1; TRBD1 agrees at 7 bases. Germline assignment: CDR1 MNHEY and CDR2 SMNVEV (reference sequence). The CDR3 covers 15 residues. The J segment lost 3 bases and the V segment lost 6 bases, leaving 10 bases of the junction unmatched.

The chain employs TRBV6-5 and TRBJ1-1; D gene uncertain. The CDR3 is 13 amino acids. Germline V gene data show CDR1 as MNHEY and CDR2 as SVGAGI. V lost 0 bases, J lost 4 bases, and 6 bases lay in between. The CDR3 DNA is TGTGCCAGCAGTTACTCAGCAGTCACTGAAGCTTTCTTT. It yields the protein CASSYSAVTEAFF.

This clonotype has just a few counts. The genes are TRBV29-1 and TRBJ2-3, with TRBD2 identical over 7 bases. The CDR3 loop spans 14 amino acids. CDR1 is SQVTM, CDR2 ANQGSEA, per germline. V dropped 8 bases and J dropped 2; count of bases not matched to a gene: 10. This CDR3 is CSLGLAEPTDTQYF. DNA for the CDR3: TGCAGCCTGGGGCTAGCGGAACCCACAGATACGCAGTATTTT.

As DNA, the CDR3 is TGCAGTGCTAGCCCCGGGGCAGCGTTGAACACTGAAGCTTTCTTT. It translates to CSASPGAALNTEAFF. The chain has TRBV20-1 and TRBJ1-1; TRBD1 is a possible D gene (5 bases). The CDR3 sequence is 15 residues long. Trimming cost V 3 bases and J 0 bases, with 14 bases left between them. Germline CDR1 reads DFQATT; CDR2 reads SNEGSKA (reference sequence).

A few counts support this clonotype. This chain links TRBV6-1 with TRBJ1-2; TRBD1 might be the D (5 bases). Trimming removed 3 bases at V and 5 bases at J, with 10 bases between. The CDR3 contains 13 residues. CDR1 is MNHNS, CDR2 SASEGT, per germline. The CDR3 DNA follows: TGTGCCAGCAGTGAGTCAGGGCCATATGGCTACACCTTC. Its translation is CASSESGPYGYTF.

The genes are TRBV7-2 and TRBJ1-3, with a tentative D call TRBD1 (5 bases). The germline CDR1 and CDR2 sequences are SGHTA and FQGNSA. The CDR3 covers 15 residues. The V gene lost 1 base and the J gene lost 3 bases, with 10 bases spanning the gap. DNA of the CDR3: TGTGCCAGCAGCTTAGACAGGTCGGATGGAAACACCATATATTTT. It is translated as CASSLDRSDGNTIYF.

In its sample, this clonotype was seen a few times. This chain links TRBV4-3 with TRBJ1-4; D ambiguous. V shed 1 base and J shed 0 bases, with 6 bases lying between them. The CDR3 spans 15 residues. CDR1 and CDR2 (germline): LGHNA, YSLEER. The CDR3 loop reads CASSQATSTNEKLFF. The CDR3 nucleotides are TGCGCCAGCAGCCAAGCCACCTCAACTAATGAAAAACTGTTTTTT.

The rearrangement joins TRBV15 to TRBJ2-4; D is unclear. The CDR3 has 17 amino acids. Germline V lookup: CDR1 LNHNV, CDR2 YYDKDF (reference sequence). Trimming took 1 base from V and 7 from J, leaving 20 bases between them. The CDR3 loop reads CATSRGDQRSLGNIQYF. DNA for the CDR3: TGTGCCACCAGCAGAGGAGACCAGAGATCTCTGGGGAACATTCAGTACTTC.

This clonotype has just a few counts. The chain recombines TRBV6-6 with TRBJ2-5; 7 bases line up with TRBD2. The CDR3 spans 12 residues. Germline CDR1 reads MNHNY; CDR2 reads SVGAGI (reference sequence). Trimming took 7 bases from V and 5 from J; bases not matched to a gene: 4. In DNA form, the CDR3 reads TGTGCCAGCAAGGAGCGGGACGAGACCCAGTACTTC. It yields the protein CASKERDETQYF.

This clonotype has just a few counts. The CDR3 DNA sequence: TGTGCCACCAGTGATACGTCTAGCGGGAGCTTCAATGAGCAGTTCTTC. This gives the protein CATSDTSSGSFNEQFF. The V gene is TRBV24-1, the J gene TRBJ2-1; 10 bases fit TRBD2. Looked up from germline, CDR1 is KGHDR and CDR2 is SFDVKD. Trimming cost V 3 bases and J 6 bases; bases outside gene matches: 7. The CDR3 extends over 16 amino acids.

This clonotype was detected many times. The chain carries TRBV5-1 and TRBJ2-7; TRBD1 might be the D (5 bases). Germline V lookup: CDR1 SGHRS, CDR2 YFSETQ. V shed 5 bases and J shed 0 bases, with 15 bases lying between them. CDR3 length: 15 residues. The CDR3 sequence is CASSRSRGTSYEQYF. The CDR3 nucleotides read TGCGCCAGCAGTCGTTCTAGGGGAACCTCCTACGAGCAGTACTTC.

J is TRBJ2-7 and V is TRBV6-2 or TRBV6-3; D remains unclear. The CDR3 is 16 residues long. Trimming pared 0 bases from V and 6 bases from J, leaving 18 bases between. From germline, CDR1 is MNHEY and CDR2 SVGEGT. Written as DNA, the CDR3 is TGTGCCAGCAGTTACTCGGGGATACCTTCGGCGTCCGAGCAGTACTTC. This sequence encodes CASSYSGIPSASEQYF.